The clone carrying this T cell receptor beta chain came up once. The sample comes from a study of T cell responses to AZD1222 COVID-19 vaccine. Repertoires were generated with immunoSEQ multiplex PCR, while TCRdb's copy carries only in-frame clones and drops some. This sample has approximately 260,000 clones; approximately 95% occur once, and the top ten carry around 0.58%. V gave up 6 bases and J gave up 5 bases; unmatched junction bases: 9. The germline gives CDR1 MDHEN, CDR2 SYDVKM. The CDR3 sequence is 16 residues long. The clonotype comes from an adult in good health. The chain carries TRBV28 and TRBJ1-5; 11 positions agree with TRBD1. Sequenced here: peripheral blood, sampled on day 0 of AZD1222 vaccination. CDR3 protein: CASRPHQDRGHQPQHF. The CDR3 DNA reads as TGTGCCAGCAGGCCTCACCAGGACAGGGGGCATCAGCCCCAGCATTTT.